This T cell receptor (beta chain) was documented in a study of control samples from healthy donors and cancer patients. Only in-frame clones appear in the TCRdb table, and some are missing; sequencing was by immunoSEQ multiplex PCR. The data show roughly 28,000 clones, around three quarters seen once. A note on this clone: The identical CDR3 is also encoded by other nucleotide sequences in the sample.

There are 15 residues in the CDR3. The germline gives CDR1 SGHNT, CDR2 YENEEA. The V gene lost 6 bases and the J gene lost 7 bases, with 19 bases spanning the gap. Sequenced material: PBMCs. The clonotype comes from a man in his sixties with head and neck cancer. The rearrangement links TRBV11-3 to TRBJ1-5, with a possible D match to TRBD1 (6 bases). As DNA, the CDR3 is TGTGCCAGCAGGAGCTTCGGGGGGGCGGGGCAGCCCCAGCATTTT. Translating it yields CASRSFGGAGQPQHF.